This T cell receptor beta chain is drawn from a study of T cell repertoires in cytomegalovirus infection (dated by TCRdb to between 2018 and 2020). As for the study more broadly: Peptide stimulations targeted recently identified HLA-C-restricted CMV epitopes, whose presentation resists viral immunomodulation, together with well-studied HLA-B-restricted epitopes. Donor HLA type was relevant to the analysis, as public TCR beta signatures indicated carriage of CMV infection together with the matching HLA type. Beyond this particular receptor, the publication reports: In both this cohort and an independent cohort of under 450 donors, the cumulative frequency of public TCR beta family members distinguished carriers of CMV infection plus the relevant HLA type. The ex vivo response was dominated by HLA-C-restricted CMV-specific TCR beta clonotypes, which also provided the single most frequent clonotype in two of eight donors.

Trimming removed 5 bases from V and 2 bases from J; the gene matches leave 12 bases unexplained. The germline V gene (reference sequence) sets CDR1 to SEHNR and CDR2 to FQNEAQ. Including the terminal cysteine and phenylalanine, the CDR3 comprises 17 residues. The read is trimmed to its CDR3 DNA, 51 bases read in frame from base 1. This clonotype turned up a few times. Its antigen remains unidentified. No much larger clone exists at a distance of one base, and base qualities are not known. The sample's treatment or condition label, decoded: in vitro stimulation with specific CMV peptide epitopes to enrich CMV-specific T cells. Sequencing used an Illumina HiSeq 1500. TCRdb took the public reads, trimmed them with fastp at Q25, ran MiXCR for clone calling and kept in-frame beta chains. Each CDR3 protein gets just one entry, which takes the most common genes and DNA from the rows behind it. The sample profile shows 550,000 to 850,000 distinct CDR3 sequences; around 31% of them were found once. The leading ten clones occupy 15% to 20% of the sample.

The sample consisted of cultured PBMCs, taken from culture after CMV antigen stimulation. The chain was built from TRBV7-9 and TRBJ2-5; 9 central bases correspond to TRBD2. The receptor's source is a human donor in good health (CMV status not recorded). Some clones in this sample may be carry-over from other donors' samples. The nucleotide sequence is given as TGTGCCAGCAGCCCCTCGGCTGGGGCGGGGGGGCAAGAGACCCAGTACTTC. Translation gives CASSPSAGAGGQETQYF.